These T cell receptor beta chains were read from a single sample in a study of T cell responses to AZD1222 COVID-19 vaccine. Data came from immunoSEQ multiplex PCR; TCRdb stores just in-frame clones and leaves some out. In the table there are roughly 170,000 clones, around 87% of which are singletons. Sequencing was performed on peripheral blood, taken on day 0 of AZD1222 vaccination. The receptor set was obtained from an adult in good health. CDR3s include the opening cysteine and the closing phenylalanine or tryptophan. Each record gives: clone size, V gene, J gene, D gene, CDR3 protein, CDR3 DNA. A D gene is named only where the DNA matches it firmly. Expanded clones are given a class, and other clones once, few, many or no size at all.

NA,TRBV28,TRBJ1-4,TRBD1,CASSPMTGNRANEKLFF,TGTGCCAGCAGCCCTATGACAGGGAATAGGGCTAATGAAAAACTGTTTTTT
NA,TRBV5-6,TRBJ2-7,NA,CASSLLGDDEQYF,TGTGCCAGCAGCTTGTTAGGGGACGACGAGCAGTACTTC
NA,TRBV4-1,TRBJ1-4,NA,CASSWGLANEKLFF,TGCGCCAGCAGCTGGGGGCTTGCTAATGAAAAACTGTTTTTT
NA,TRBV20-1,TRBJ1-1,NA,CSASRTEAFF,TGCAGTGCGAGCCGGACTGAAGCTTTCTTT
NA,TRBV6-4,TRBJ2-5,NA,CASSVSQETQYF,TGTGCCAGCAGTGTGTCCCAAGAGACCCAGTACTTC
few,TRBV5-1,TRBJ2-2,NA,CASSLAGGDGTGELFF,TGCGCCAGCAGCTTGGCCGGGGGCGACGGCACCGGGGAGCTGTTTTTT
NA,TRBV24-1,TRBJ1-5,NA,CATSDGHGSNQPQHF,TGTGCCACCAGTGATGGGCACGGTAGCAATCAGCCCCAGCATTTT
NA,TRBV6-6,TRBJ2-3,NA,CASSSVDTQYF,TGTGCCAGCAGTTCGGTTGATACGCAGTATTTT
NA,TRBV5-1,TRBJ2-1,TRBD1,CASGQGSYNEQFF,TGCGCCAGCGGACAGGGTTCCTACAATGAGCAGTTCTTC
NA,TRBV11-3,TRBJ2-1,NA,CASSLETNHEQFF,TGTGCCAGCAGCTTAGAGACTAACCATGAGCAGTTCTTC
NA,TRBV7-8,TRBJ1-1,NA,CASSLVGRNTEAFF,TGTGCCAGCAGCTTAGTAGGCAGGAACACTGAAGCTTTCTTT
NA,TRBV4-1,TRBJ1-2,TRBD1,CASSQDPLRAGGFYGYTF,TGCGCCAGCAGCCAAGATCCCCTCAGGGCAGGGGGCTTCTATGGCTACACCTTC
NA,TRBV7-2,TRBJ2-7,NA,CASSLAGGPPYEQYF,TGTGCCAGCAGCTTAGCCGGGGGTCCTCCCTACGAGCAGTACTTC
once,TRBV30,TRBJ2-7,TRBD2,CAWNRGLAGNEQYF,TGTGCCTGGAATCGTGGGCTAGCGGGAAACGAGCAGTACTTC
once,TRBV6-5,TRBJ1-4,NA,CASTQGLHEKLFF,TGTGCCAGCACCCAGGGGCTCCATGAAAAACTGTTTTTT
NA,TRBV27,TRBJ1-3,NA,CASSLTHGGGNTIYF,TGTGCCAGCAGCCTAACTCACGGAGGAGGAAACACCATATATTTT
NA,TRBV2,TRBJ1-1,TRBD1,CASSGRQGPATEAFF,TGTGCCAGCAGTGGACGACAGGGGCCGGCCACTGAAGCTTTCTTT
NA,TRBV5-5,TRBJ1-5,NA,CASSLSPYSNQPQHF,TGTGCCAGCAGCTTGTCCCCATATAGCAATCAGCCCCAGCATTTT
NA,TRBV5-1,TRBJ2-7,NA,CASSLGGYEQYF,TGCGCCAGCAGCTTGGGGGGATACGAGCAGTACTTC
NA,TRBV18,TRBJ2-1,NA,CASSPPRLNEQFF,TGTGCCAGCTCACCACCACGGCTCAATGAGCAGTTCTTC
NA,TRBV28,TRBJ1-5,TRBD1,CASSLGDRRNQPQHF,TGTGCCAGCAGTTTGGGGGACAGGAGGAATCAGCCCCAGCATTTT
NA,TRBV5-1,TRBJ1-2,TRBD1,CASSLGFEDRLFGYTF,TGCGCCAGCAGCTTGGGCTTTGAGGACAGGTTATTTGGCTACACCTTC
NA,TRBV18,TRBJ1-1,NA,CASSPQENTEAFF,TGTGCCAGCTCACCACAGGAGAACACTGAAGCTTTCTTT
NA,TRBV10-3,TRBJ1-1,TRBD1,CAIKRTGDMNTEAFF,TGTGCCATCAAAAGGACAGGGGACATGAACACTGAAGCTTTCTTT
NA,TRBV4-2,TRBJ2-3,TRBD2,CASSPRRGGRDTDTQYF,TGTGCCAGCAGCCCCCGTCGGGGCGGGAGGGACACAGATACGCAGTATTTT
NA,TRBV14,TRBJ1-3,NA,CASSQDVSYSGNTIYF,TGTGCCAGCAGCCAAGATGTATCCTACTCTGGAAACACCATATATTTT
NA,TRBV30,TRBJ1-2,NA,CAWSVHPGQNYGYTF,TGTGCCTGGAGTGTACACCCCGGGCAGAACTATGGCTACACCTTC
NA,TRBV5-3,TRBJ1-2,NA,CARSLARIYGYTF,TGTGCCAGAAGCTTGGCCAGGATCTATGGCTACACCTTC
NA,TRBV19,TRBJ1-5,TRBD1,CASSNRDRGGGNQPQHF,TGTGCCAGTAGTAACCGGGACAGGGGAGGCGGCAATCAGCCCCAGCATTTT
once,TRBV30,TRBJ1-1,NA,CAWSPTRYGNTEAFF,TGTGCCTGGAGTCCGACAAGGTACGGGAACACTGAAGCTTTCTTT
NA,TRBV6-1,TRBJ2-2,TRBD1,CASSEAGQGLTSNTGELFF,TGTGCCAGCAGTGAAGCCGGACAGGGATTAACCTCGAACACCGGGGAGCTGTTTTTT
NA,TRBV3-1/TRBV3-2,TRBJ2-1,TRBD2,CASSQGGSSYNEQFF,TGTGCCAGCAGCCAAGGCGGGAGCTCCTACAATGAGCAGTTCTTC
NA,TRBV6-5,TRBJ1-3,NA,CASSLDRSPGNTIYF,TGTGCCAGCAGTTTAGACAGGTCCCCTGGAAACACCATATATTTT
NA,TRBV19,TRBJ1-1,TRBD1,CASSDAQTGGHTEAFF,TGTGCCAGTAGTGACGCTCAGACAGGGGGCCATACTGAAGCTTTCTTT
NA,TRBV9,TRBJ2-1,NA,CASSRPPTKRLSSYNEQFF,TGTGCCAGCAGCAGACCACCGACAAAGCGGTTGAGCTCCTACAATGAGCAGTTCTTC
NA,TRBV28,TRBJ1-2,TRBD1,CASSPDRGRGYTF,TGTGCCAGCAGTCCCGACAGGGGACGAGGCTACACCTTC
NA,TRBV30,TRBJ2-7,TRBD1,CAWSVATGQVEQYF,TGTGCCTGGAGTGTCGCGACAGGGCAGGTCGAGCAGTACTTC
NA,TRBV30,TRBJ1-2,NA,CAWSVGGPSYTF,TGTGCCTGGAGTGTTGGAGGGCCGAGCTACACCTTC
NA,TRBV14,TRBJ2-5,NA,CASSRQRQFEETQYF,TGTGCCAGCAGCCGACAGCGACAGTTCGAAGAGACCCAGTACTTC
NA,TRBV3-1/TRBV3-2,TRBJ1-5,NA,CASSQNRGNQPQHF,TGTGCCAGCAGCCAAAACAGGGGCAATCAGCCCCAGCATTTT
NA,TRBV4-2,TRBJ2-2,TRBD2,CASSPTGTSGSPAGELFF,TGTGCCAGCAGCCCAACCGGGACTAGCGGGAGCCCCGCCGGGGAGCTGTTTTTT
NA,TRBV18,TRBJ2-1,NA,CASSPPAGIEFF,TGTGCCAGCTCCCCCCCGGCGGGGATCGAGTTCTTC
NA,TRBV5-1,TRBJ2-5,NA,CASSSSQGGRETQYF,TGCGCCAGCAGCTCCTCCCAGGGTGGGCGGGAGACCCAGTACTTC